The 22 T cell receptor beta chains listed next were all sequenced from one sample in a study of shared clonotypes between healthy human individuals (dated by TCRdb to about 2020). Libraries were made using the immunoSEQ multiplex PCR assay. TCRdb took over this immuneACCESS table, retaining in-frame rearrangements with V and J assigned. Such tables are incomplete; in checked studies, under half of the missing clones stem from an unresolved V gene, and the remainder is unexplained. Recorded for this sample are about 490,000 clones; approximately 80% of them occurred a single time. The top ten clones comprise 9.5% to 15% of the sample. Material for sequencing was PBMCs. The receptors were gathered from a middle-aged woman in good health. Some clones in this sample may be carry-over from other donors' samples.

This clone was observed a handful of times. V is TRBV7-2 and J is TRBJ2-7, with D unclear. The CDR3 length is 13 residues. Germline V lookup: CDR1 SGHTA, CDR2 FQGNSA. V gave up 5 bases and J gave up 0 bases, with 8 bases separating them. As DNA, the CDR3 is TGTGCCAGCAGCCTCCAAAGCTCCTACGAGCAGTACTTC. Its protein product is CASSLQSSYEQYF.

The rearrangement joins TRBV2 to TRBJ1-1; the D is unclear. Germline V gives CDR1 SNHLY, CDR2 FYNNEI. Trimming removed 2 bases at V and 0 bases at J, with 7 bases between. The CDR3 covers 14 residues. The CDR3 nucleotides are TGTGCCAGCAGTGAAACTTCGGTGAACACTGAAGCTTTCTTT. This codes for CASSETSVNTEAFF. The full variable domain, in which reference TRBV2 and TRBJ1-1 provide the parts outside the CDR3, is EPEVTQTPSHQVTQMGQEVILRCVPISNHLYFYWYRQILGQKVEFLVSFYNNEISEKSEIFDDQFSVERPDGSNFTLKIRSTKLEDSAMYFCASSETSVNTEAFFGQGTRLTVV.

The rearrangement links TRBV27 to TRBJ2-1, with D uncertain. CDR1 is MNHEY, CDR2 SMNVEV, per germline (reference sequence). V dropped 5 bases and J dropped 10 bases, with 15 bases sitting between them. The length of the CDR3 is 13 residues. CDR3 DNA sequence: TGTGCCAGCAGTCTGAATAGAGAGCTGGAGCAGTTCTTC. Residues: CASSLNRELEQFF.

The chain carries TRBV2 and TRBJ1-4; 9 positions agree with TRBD1. From germline, CDR1 is SNHLY and CDR2 FYNNEI. The junction had 9 bases not matched to a gene; V was cut back by 6 bases and J by 4 bases. The CDR3 runs to 16 residues. DNA for the CDR3: TGTGCCAGCAGCCGAGAACGACAGGGGGTTAATGAAAAACTGTTTTTT. Amino acid sequence: CASSRERQGVNEKLFF.

The table lists this clone with a few counts. This chain connects TRBV19 to TRBJ2-4; a possible D gene is TRBD1 (6 bases). With 3 bases removed from V and 3 bases from J, the gap between germline ends came to 15 bases. CDR3 length: 16 residues. Per the germline V gene, CDR1 is LNHDA and CDR2 is SQIVND (reference sequence). This CDR3 is CASSIRATGDKNIQYF. The DNA of the CDR3 is TGTGCCAGTAGTATTCGGGCGACAGGTGACAAAAACATTCAGTACTTC.

This sequence joins TRBV21-1 and TRBJ2-7; the table names TRBD2, a call not compared with the DNA. TRBV21-1 is listed as a pseudogene. The CDR3 has 16 amino acids. DNA for the CDR3: TGTGCCAGCAGCAAAAATGTGAACGAGGCCTCCTACGAGCAGTACTTC. Protein product: CASSKNVNEASYEQYF.

The chain has TRBV6-6 and TRBJ2-7; no clear D gene. Germline V gene data show CDR1 as MNHNY and CDR2 as SVGAGI (reference sequence). This CDR3 region has 13 residues. V lost 4 bases and J 2 bases, leaving 9 bases between the germline ends. In DNA form, the CDR3 reads TGTGCCAGCAGTTCTCCAGACCCCTACGAGCAGTACTTC. This translates into CASSSPDPYEQYF.

A remark on this clone: A much larger clone differs from this one at a single base, so this may be a read error. V and J are TRBV28 and TRBJ2-7; a weak D match, TRBD1 (6 bases). Trimming removed 6 bases from V and 3 bases from J, with 9 bases in between. The CDR3 is 12 residues long. Looked up from germline, CDR1 is MDHEN and CDR2 is SYDVKM. The CDR3, as DNA: TGTGCCAGCAGCCGACAGGTCTACGAGCAGTACTTC. Translation: CASSRQVYEQYF.

J is TRBJ2-1 and V is TRBV5-4; maybe TRBD2 (7 bases). The CDR3 has 15 amino acids. CDR1 SGHNT and CDR2 YYREEE come from the germline V gene (reference sequence). Trimming cost V 1 base and J 9 bases, with 17 bases left between them. The CDR3 coding sequence is TGTGCCAGCAGCTTGTGGTTGGGGGGGCAGGGTGAGCAGTTCTTC. Amino acid sequence: CASSLWLGGQGEQFF.

This chain links TRBV7-8 with TRBJ2-6, with D perhaps matching TRBD1 or TRBD2 (6 bases each). The CDR3 length is 18 residues. V lost 4 bases to trimming and J lost 0 bases, with 16 bases between them. Germline V gene sequence: CDR1 SGHVS, CDR2 FQNEAQ. The CDR3 DNA sequence: TGTGCCAGCAGCTCCCACAGGGAGGCTAGCTCTGGGGCCAACGTCCTGACTTTC. Its protein is CASSSHREASSGANVLTF.

The chain has TRBV29-1 and TRBJ2-7; 7 positions agree with TRBD1. The CDR3 covers 13 residues. V lost 4 bases to trimming and J lost 0 bases; unmatched junction nucleotides: 3. Germline V gives CDR1 SQVTM, CDR2 ANQGSEA. The CDR3 DNA reads as TGCAGCGTTGTGGACAGGAACTCCTACGAGCAGTACTTC. Residues: CSVVDRNSYEQYF.

This chain connects TRBV19 to TRBJ2-5, with D tentatively TRBD2 (5 bases). The CDR3 spans 13 residues. The germline V gene has CDR1 LNHDA and CDR2 SQIVND (reference sequence). The V and J ends lost 1 base and 5 bases respectively, with 8 bases between them. The CDR3 bases are TGTGCCAGTAGTATAGGACCGGGGGAGACCCAGTACTTC. It encodes CASSIGPGETQYF. The full variable domain, rest sourced from reference TRBV19 and TRBJ2-5, is DGGITQSPKYLFRKEGQNVTLSCEQNLNHDAMYWYRQDPGQGLRLIYYSQIVNDFQKGDIAEGYSVSREKKESFPLTVTSAQKNPTAFYLCASSIGPGETQYFGPGTRLLVL.

The sample holds one count of this clone. J is TRBJ1-2 and V is TRBV5-1; D not certain. The CDR3 is 14 residues long. V was shortened by 2 bases and J by 0 bases, with 8 bases between the two germline ends. The germline V gene has CDR1 SGHRS and CDR2 YFSETQ. The DNA of the CDR3 is TGCGCCAGCAGCTTTGGTACAACTAACTATGGCTACACCTTC. Its translation is CASSFGTTNYGYTF.

V gene TRBV4-1 combines with J gene TRBJ2-7; D gene unclear. The germline gives CDR1 MGHRA, CDR2 YSYEKL. The CDR3 spans 15 residues. The ends were cut back, 1 base at V and 0 bases at J, with 10 bases in the middle. In DNA form, the CDR3 reads TGCGCCAGCAGCCAAGGGCCACTTCTCTCCTACGAGCAGTACTTC. Residues: CASSQGPLLSYEQYF.

CDR3 residues: CASSPWTGGTGELFF. In DNA form, the CDR3 reads TGTGCCAGCAGCCCGTGGACAGGGGGCACCGGGGAGCTGTTTTTT. The chain couples TRBV7-3 to TRBJ2-2, with 10 bases that match TRBD1. From germline, CDR1 is SGHTA and CDR2 FQGTGA. Trimming took 5 bases from V and 4 from J; bases not matched to a gene: 4. This CDR3 contains 15 residues.

The chain carries TRBV19 and TRBJ2-5; D may be TRBD2 (7 bases). This CDR3 spans 12 amino acids. The V end lost 6 bases, the J end lost 4 bases, and 9 bases lay between the germline ends. Germline lookup yields CDR1 LNHDA and CDR2 SQIVND (reference sequence). This CDR3 reads CASRGGPETQYF. The CDR3 bases are TGTGCCAGTAGGGGGGGGCCAGAGACCCAGTACTTC.

The chain employs TRBV27 and TRBJ1-5; D is ambiguous. Germline V CDR1 and CDR2: MNHEY, SMNVEV (reference sequence). The CDR3 length is 14 residues. Trimming removed 2 bases from V and 5 bases from J, with 10 bases in between. CDR3 residues: CASSLRIVYQPQHF. The CDR3 coding sequence is TGTGCCAGCAGTTTACGAATCGTTTATCAGCCCCAGCATTTT.

The chain joins TRBV27 to TRBJ2-1, with TRBD1 matching 7 bases. This CDR3 is 13 amino acids long. J gave up 4 bases and V 10 bases, and 7 bases lay outside the gene matches. CDR1 is MNHEY, CDR2 SMNVEV, per germline (reference sequence). The CDR3 coding sequence is TGTGCCACCGGCCGCAGGGGGTACAATGAGCAGTTCTTC. This gives the protein CATGRRGYNEQFF.

CDR3: CASSEGLAGNTDTQYF. The CDR3 DNA sequence: TGCGCCAGCAGCGAGGGACTAGCGGGGAACACAGATACGCAGTATTTT. The chain has TRBV5-1 and TRBJ2-3, with 13 nucleotides matching TRBD2. This CDR3 comprises 16 residues. V gave up 4 bases and J gave up 2 bases; unmatched junction bases: 4. Germline CDR1 reads SGHRS; CDR2 reads YFSETQ.

The chain recombines TRBV7-9 with TRBJ2-3, with TRBD2 identical over 7 bases. CDR1 is SEHNR, CDR2 FQNEAQ, per germline (reference sequence). The CDR3 runs 15 residues. V was clipped by 6 bases and J by 3 bases; unmatched bases: 9. The CDR3 bases are TGTGCCAGCAGTCAAGACCAGCGGGGTACAGATACGCAGTATTTT. It encodes CASSQDQRGTDTQYF. The variable domain in full, with the rest retrieved from reference TRBV7-9 and TRBJ2-3, is DTGVSQNPRHKITKRGQNVTFRCDPISEHNRLYWYRQTLGQGPEFLTYFQNEAQLEKSRLLSDRFSAERPKGSFSTLEIQRTEQGDSAMYLCASSQDQRGTDTQYFGPGTRLTVL.

This sequence joins TRBV29-1 and TRBJ2-2; D remains unclear. Trimming shortened V by 6 bases and J by 2 bases, and 10 bases separated the two germline ends. CDR1 SQVTM and CDR2 ANQGSEA come from the germline V gene. The CDR3 is 13 residues long. The CDR3: CSVRHTNTGELFF. In DNA, the CDR3 is TGCAGCGTGCGACATACAAACACCGGGGAGCTGTTTTTT.

The rearrangement links TRBV7-3 to TRBJ1-2, with D possibly being TRBD1 (5 bases). V was trimmed by 3 bases and J by 5 bases, leaving 16 bases between them. Looked up from germline, CDR1 is SGHTA and CDR2 is FQGTGA. This CDR3 has 15 residues. The CDR3 DNA sequence: TGTGCCAGCAGCTTCGCAGTCGACGGGACTTATGGCTACACCTTC. It translates to CASSFAVDGTYGYTF.